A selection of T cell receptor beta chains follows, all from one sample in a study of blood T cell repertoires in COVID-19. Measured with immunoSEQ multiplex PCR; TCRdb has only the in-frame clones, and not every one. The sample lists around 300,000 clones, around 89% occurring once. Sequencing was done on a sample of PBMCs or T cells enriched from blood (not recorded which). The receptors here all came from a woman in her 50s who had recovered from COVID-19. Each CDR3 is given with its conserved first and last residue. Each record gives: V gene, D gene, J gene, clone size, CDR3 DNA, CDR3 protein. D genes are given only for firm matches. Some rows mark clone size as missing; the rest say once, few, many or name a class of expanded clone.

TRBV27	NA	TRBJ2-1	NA	TGTGCCAGCAGTTTAGGAGGGGGGGACGGAACCTACAATGAGCAGTTCTTC	CASSLGGGDGTYNEQFF
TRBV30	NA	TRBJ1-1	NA	TGTGCCTGGAACGAGGGCCCCCGCACTGAAGCTTTCTTT	CAWNEGPRTEAFF
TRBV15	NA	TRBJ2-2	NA	TGTGCCACCAGCAGACTCTGGGACTCGAACACCGGGGAGCTGTTTTTT	CATSRLWDSNTGELFF
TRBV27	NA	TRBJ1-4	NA	TGTGCCAGCAGTTTTCGTACGGGGGACAAACTGTTTTTT	CASSFRTGDKLFF
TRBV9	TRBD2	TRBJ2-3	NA	TGTGCCAGCAGCGTAGCACTAGCGGGAGTTGGGGATACGCAGTATTTT	CASSVALAGVGDTQYF
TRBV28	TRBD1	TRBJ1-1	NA	TGTGCCAGCAAGGGACAGCCAGACACTGAAGCTTTCTTT	CASKGQPDTEAFF
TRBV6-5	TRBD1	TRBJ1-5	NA	TGTGCCAGCAGACGGACAGGCCATAGCAATCAGCCCCAGCATTTT	CASRRTGHSNQPQHF
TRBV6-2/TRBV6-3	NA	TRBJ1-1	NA	TGTGCCAGCAGTTACGGACAGCCTAACACTGAAGCTTTCTTT	CASSYGQPNTEAFF
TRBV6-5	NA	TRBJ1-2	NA	TGTGCCAGCAACCCACAGGAAGGCTATGGCTACACCTTC	CASNPQEGYGYTF
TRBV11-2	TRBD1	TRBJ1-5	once	TGTGCCAGCAGCCAGGACAGGAATAGCAATCAGCCCCAGCATTTT	CASSQDRNSNQPQHF
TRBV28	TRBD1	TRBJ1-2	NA	TGTGCCAGCCAACCTCTAGGGGGACAGGGGGCAGTTGGCTACACCTTC	CASQPLGGQGAVGYTF
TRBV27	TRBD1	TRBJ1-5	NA	TGTGCCAGCAGAGTTTCCCCAGGGGGCGATCAGCCCCAGCATTTT	CASRVSPGGDQPQHF
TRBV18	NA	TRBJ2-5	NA	TGTGCCAGCTCACCTCGGGCGGGGGAGACCCAGTACTTC	CASSPRAGETQYF
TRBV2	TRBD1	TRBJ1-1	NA	TGTGCCAGCGGACAGGGGGGTAATAGGGCTGAAGCTTTCTTT	CASGQGGNRAEAFF
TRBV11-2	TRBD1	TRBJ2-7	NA	TGTGCCAGCAGCTTAGAGGGGACAGAATACGAGCAGTACTTC	CASSLEGTEYEQYF
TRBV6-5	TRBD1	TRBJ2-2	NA	TGTGCCAGCAGTTATGGGACAGGGAACACCGGGGAGCTGTTTTTT	CASSYGTGNTGELFF
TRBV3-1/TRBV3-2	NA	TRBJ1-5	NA	TGTGCCAGCAGCCAACGGGGTACCAATCAGCCCCAGCATTTT	CASSQRGTNQPQHF
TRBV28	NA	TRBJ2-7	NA	TGTGCCAGCAGTTGGGGGACACCGTCCTACGAGCAGTACTTC	CASSWGTPSYEQYF
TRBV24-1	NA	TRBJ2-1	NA	TGTGCCACCAGTGATAAGCGACAGCAATCCACTTACAATGAGCAGTTCTTC	CATSDKRQQSTYNEQFF
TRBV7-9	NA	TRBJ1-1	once	TGTGCCAGCAGCTTAATCGCTGAAGCTTTCTTT	CASSLIAEAFF
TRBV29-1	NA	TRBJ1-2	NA	TGCAGCGTTGCCCCTGGGGCCGCACTAGCTTCGGACTATGGCTACACCTTC	CSVAPGAALASDYGYTF
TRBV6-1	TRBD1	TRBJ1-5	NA	TGTGCCAGCAGTGGGGACAGGCCTTATAGCAATCAGCCCCAGCATTTT	CASSGDRPYSNQPQHF
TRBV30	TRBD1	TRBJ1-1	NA	TGTGCCTGGAGTGCCCCGACAGGGGATAACACTGAAGCTTTCTTT	CAWSAPTGDNTEAFF
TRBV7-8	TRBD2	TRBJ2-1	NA	TGTGCCAGCAGCTCCGGACTAGCGGGTTACAATGAGCAGTTCTTC	CASSSGLAGYNEQFF
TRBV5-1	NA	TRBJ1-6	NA	TGCGCCAGCAGCTTGTTATCGGGACTCGATGCACCCCTCCACTTT	CASSLLSGLDAPLHF
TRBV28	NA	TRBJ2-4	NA	TGTGCCAGCAGTCCCCAGGGTAGCGGGGCGACAGGGAAGAAGTACTTC	CASSPQGSGATGKKYF
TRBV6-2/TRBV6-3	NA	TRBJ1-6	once	TGTGCCAGCAGTTACCTCGGAGGGGCACTGGCTTCACCCCTCCACTTT	CASSYLGGALASPLHF
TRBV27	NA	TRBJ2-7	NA	TGTGCCAGCAGTTTTGTTGTGGTAGGGGCGAACTACGAGCAGTACTTC	CASSFVVVGANYEQYF
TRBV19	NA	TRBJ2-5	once	TGTGCCAGTAGTATTTTTCAAGTCGGGAGTGGTCAAGAGACCCAGTACTTC	CASSIFQVGSGQETQYF
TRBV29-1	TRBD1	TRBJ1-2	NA	TGCAGCACCCGGACAGGGCAAGCTAACTATGGCTACACCTTC	CSTRTGQANYGYTF
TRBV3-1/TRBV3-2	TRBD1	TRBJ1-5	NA	TGTGCCAGCAGCCGAGGACTTCCGGGACAGGGGAGGAGTAGCAATCAGCCCCAGCATTTT	CASSRGLPGQGRSSNQPQHF
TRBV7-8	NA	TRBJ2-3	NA	TGTGCCAGCAGCTCTCCCTATCGAGATACGCAGTATTTT	CASSSPYRDTQYF
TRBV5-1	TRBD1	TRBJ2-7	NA	TGCGCCAGCAGCTTGGATTGGGCGACAGGGGAGTACTTC	CASSLDWATGEYF
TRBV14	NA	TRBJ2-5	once	TGTGCCAGCAGCCTCGGGCGAGACAGACAAGAGACCCAGTACTTC	CASSLGRDRQETQYF
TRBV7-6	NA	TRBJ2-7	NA	TGTGCCAGCAGCGTAGGACAGATCTACGAGCAGTACTTC	CASSVGQIYEQYF
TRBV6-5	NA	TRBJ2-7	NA	TGTGCCAGCAGTCAACATGGTGAAGAGCAGTACTTC	CASSQHGEEQYF
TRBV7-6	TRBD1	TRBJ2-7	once	TGTGCCAGCAGCCCGGGACAGGTTCGCGAGCAGTACTTC	CASSPGQVREQYF
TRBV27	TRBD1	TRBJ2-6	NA	TGTGCCAGCAGTCCGCCGCATGACAGGGCTGGGGCCAACGTCCTGACTTTC	CASSPPHDRAGANVLTF
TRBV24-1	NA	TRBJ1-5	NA	TGTGCCACCAGTGATTCGCTGGGAGGAATCCGCAATCAGCCCCAGCATTTT	CATSDSLGGIRNQPQHF
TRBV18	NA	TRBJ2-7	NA	TGTGCCAGCTCAATAACAGGATCCTACGAGCAGTACTTC	CASSITGSYEQYF